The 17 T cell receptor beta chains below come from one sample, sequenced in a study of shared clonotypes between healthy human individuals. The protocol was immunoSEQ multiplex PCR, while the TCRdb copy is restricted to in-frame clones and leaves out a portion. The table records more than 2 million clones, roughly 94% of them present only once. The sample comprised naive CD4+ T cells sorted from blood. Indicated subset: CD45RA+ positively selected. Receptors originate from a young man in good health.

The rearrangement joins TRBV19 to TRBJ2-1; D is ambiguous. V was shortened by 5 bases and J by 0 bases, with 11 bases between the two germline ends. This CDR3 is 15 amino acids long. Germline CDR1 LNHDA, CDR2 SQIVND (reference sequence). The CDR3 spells CASSRRGSSYNEQFF. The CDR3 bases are TGTGCCAGTAGTCGTCGAGGTTCCTCCTACAATGAGCAGTTCTTC.

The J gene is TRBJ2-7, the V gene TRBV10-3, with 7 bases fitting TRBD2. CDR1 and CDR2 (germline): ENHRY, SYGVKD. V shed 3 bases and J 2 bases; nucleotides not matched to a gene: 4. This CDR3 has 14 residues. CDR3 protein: CAISDTSEPYEQYF. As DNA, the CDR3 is TGTGCCATCAGTGATACTAGCGAGCCCTACGAGCAGTACTTC.

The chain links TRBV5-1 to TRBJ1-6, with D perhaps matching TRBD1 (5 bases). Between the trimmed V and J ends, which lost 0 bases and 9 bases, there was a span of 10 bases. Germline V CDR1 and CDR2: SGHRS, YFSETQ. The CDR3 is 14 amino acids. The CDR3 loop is CASSLAGGSSPLHF. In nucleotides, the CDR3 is TGCGCCAGCAGCTTGGCGGGGGGTAGTTCACCCCTCCACTTT.

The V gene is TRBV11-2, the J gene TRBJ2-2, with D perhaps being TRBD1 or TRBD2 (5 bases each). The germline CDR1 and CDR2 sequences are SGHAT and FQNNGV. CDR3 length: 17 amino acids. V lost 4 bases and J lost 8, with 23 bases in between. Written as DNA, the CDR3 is TGTGCCAGCAGCTCCGTCGCCGGGACGATGAAAGGTGGGGAGCTGTTTTTT. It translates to CASSSVAGTMKGGELFF.

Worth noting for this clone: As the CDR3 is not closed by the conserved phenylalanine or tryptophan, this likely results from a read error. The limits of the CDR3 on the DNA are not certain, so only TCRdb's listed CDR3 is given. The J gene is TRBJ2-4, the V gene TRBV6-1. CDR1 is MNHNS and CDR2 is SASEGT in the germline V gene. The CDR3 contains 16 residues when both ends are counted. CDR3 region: CASSEEIGSWPTIVVL.

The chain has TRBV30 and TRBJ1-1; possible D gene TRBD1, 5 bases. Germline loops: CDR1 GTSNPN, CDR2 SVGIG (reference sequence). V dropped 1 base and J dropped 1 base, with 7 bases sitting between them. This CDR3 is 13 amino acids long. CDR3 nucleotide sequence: TGTGCCTGGAGTGGTGGGGCGAACACTGAAGCTTTCTTT. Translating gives CAWSGGANTEAFF.

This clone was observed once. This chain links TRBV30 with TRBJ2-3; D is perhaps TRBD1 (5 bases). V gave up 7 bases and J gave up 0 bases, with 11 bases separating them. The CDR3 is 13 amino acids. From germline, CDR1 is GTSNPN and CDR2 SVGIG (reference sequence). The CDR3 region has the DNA TGTGCCTCCGAAGGGGCTAGCACAGATACGCAGTATTTT. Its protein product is CASEGASTDTQYF.

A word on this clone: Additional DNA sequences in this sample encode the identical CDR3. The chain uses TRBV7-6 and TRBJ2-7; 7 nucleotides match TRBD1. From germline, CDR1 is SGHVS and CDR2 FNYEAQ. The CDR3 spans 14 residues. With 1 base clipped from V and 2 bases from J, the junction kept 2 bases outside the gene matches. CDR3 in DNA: TGTGCCAGCAGCTTAGGAGGGGGCCCCTACGAGCAGTACTTC. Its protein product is CASSLGGGPYEQYF.

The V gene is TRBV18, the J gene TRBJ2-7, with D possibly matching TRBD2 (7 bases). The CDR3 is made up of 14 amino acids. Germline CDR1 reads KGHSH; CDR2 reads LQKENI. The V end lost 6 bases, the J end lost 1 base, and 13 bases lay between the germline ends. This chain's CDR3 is CASSGGRASYEQYF. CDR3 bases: TGTGCCAGCTCCGGGGGGCGGGCTTCCTACGAGCAGTACTTC.

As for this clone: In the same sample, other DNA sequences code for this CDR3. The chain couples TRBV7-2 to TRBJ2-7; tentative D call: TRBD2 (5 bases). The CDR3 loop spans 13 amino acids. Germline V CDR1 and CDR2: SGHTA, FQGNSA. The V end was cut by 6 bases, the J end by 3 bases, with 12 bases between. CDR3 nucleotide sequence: TGTGCCAGCAGTCTACGGGATGGCTACGAGCAGTACTTC. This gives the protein CASSLRDGYEQYF.

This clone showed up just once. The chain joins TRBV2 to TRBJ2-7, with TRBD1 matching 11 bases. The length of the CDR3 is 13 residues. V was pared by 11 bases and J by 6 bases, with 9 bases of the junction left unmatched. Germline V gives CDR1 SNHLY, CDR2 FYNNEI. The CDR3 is CAGKGTGGSEQYF. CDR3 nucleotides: TGTGCCGGAAAAGGGACAGGGGGAAGCGAGCAGTACTTC.

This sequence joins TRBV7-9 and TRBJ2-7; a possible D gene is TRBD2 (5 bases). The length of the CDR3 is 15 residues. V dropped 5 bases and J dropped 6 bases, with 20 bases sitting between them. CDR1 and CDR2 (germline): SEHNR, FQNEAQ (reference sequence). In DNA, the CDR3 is TGTGCCAGCAGCGCCGGACTCACCCAACCGGGCGAGCAGTACTTC. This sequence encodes CASSAGLTQPGEQYF. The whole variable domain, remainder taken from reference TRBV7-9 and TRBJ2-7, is DTGVSQNPRHKITKRGQNVTFRCDPISEHNRLYWYRQTLGQGPEFLTYFQNEAQLEKSRLLSDRFSAERPKGSFSTLEIQRTEQGDSAMYLCASSAGLTQPGEQYFGPGTRLTVT.

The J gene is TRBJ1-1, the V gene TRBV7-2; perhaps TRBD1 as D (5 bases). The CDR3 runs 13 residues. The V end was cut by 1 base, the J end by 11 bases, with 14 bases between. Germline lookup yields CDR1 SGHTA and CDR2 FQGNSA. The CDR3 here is CASSLVPGGSAFF. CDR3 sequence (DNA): TGTGCCAGCAGCTTAGTTCCTGGGGGGTCGGCTTTCTTT.

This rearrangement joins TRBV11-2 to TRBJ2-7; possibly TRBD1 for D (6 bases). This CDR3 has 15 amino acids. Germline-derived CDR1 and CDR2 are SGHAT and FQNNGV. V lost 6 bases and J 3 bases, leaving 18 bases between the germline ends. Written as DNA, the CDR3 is TGTGCCAGCAGAGGCCTGACAGGAAGAATCTACGAGCAGTACTTC. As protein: CASRGLTGRIYEQYF.

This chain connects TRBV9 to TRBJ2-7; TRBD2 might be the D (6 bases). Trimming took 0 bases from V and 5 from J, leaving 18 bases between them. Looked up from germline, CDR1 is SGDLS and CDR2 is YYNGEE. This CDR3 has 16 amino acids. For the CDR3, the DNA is TGTGCCAGCAGCGTAGGCCCAGAGCGGGTCCCCAACGAGCAGTACTTC. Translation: CASSVGPERVPNEQYF.

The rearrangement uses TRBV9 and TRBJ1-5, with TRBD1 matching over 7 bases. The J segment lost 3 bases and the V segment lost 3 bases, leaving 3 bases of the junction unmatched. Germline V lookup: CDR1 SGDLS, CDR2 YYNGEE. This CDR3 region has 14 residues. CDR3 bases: TGTGCCAGCAGCGAGGGACAGTTCAATCAGCCCCAGCATTTT. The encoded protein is CASSEGQFNQPQHF.

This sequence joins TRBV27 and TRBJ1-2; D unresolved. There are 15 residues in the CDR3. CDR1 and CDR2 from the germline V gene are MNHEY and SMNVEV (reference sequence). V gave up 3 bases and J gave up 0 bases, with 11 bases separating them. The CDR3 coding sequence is TGTGCCAGCAGTTTGAAGGGTTGGGCTAACTATGGCTACACCTTC. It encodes CASSLKGWANYGYTF.